This T cell receptor beta chain was identified during a study of shared clonotypes between healthy human individuals. CDR1 and CDR2 from the germline V gene are MNHNS and SASEGT. CDR3 length: 11 amino acids. The V and J ends lost 7 bases and 5 bases respectively, with 7 bases between them. The study ran the assay at deep level. Sorted-subset replicate PCRs used about 200 ng DNA, around 31,000 T cell genomes. Sequenced by immunoSEQ multiplex PCR; TCRdb stores in-frame clones only, minus some. Of 640,000 or so clones listed, about two thirds are singletons. On this clone: Antigen: not known.

Overall study findings and caveats: Clonotypes not shared had lower generation probabilities than those common to all four donors. Blood was the only sampled material, and tissue repertoires likely differ.

The rearrangement joins TRBV6-1 to TRBJ2-3; D gene unclear. Sequences were obtained from memory CD4+ T cells sorted from blood. The subset denotes: CD45RA-negative fraction. The sequence came from a woman under 40 in good health. The CDR3 loop reads CASTTVDTQYF. The CDR3 DNA reads as TGTGCCAGCACAACGGTAGATACGCAGTATTTT.